The 3 T cell receptor beta chains presented below share a single source sample, sequenced in a study of graft-versus-host responses after intestinal transplantation. Profiled with immunoSEQ multiplex PCR; TCRdb holds only in-frame clones, not every one. This sample has about 90,000 clones, with roughly four fifths found just once. These receptors have no known antigen. This material consisted of unstimulated CD8+ T cells sorted from spleen or lymph node cells, taken before intestinal transplant. These receptors all stem from a human donor who received an intestinal transplant.

This clone has just one count. The rearrangement links TRBV18 to TRBJ2-1, with D unresolved. Germline CDR1 is KGHSH and CDR2 is LQKENI. The CDR3 length is 14 residues. Trimming removed 2 bases at V and 4 bases at J, with 9 bases between. The CDR3 here is CASSPSGPYNEQFF. CDR3 DNA sequence: TGTGCCAGCTCACCATCGGGTCCGTACAATGAGCAGTTCTTC.

This clone came up once. The genes are TRBV14 and TRBJ1-2; D not certain. This CDR3 is 13 amino acids long. Trimming took off 1 base at V and 3 bases at J, with 6 bases between the two ends. Germline loops: CDR1 SGHDN, CDR2 FVKESK. CDR3 in amino acids: CASSQAAYYGYTF. The CDR3, as DNA: TGTGCCAGCAGCCAAGCGGCCTACTATGGCTACACCTTC.

The chain uses TRBV5-6 and TRBJ2-1; a possible D gene is TRBD2 (5 bases). The germline V gene has CDR1 SGHDT and CDR2 YYEEEE. CDR3 size: 14 residues. V lost 0 bases to trimming and J lost 9 bases, with 13 bases between them. The CDR3 nucleotides read TGTGCCAGCAGCTTGGGGAATGGACTGGGTGAGCAGTTCTTC. Residues: CASSLGNGLGEQFF.